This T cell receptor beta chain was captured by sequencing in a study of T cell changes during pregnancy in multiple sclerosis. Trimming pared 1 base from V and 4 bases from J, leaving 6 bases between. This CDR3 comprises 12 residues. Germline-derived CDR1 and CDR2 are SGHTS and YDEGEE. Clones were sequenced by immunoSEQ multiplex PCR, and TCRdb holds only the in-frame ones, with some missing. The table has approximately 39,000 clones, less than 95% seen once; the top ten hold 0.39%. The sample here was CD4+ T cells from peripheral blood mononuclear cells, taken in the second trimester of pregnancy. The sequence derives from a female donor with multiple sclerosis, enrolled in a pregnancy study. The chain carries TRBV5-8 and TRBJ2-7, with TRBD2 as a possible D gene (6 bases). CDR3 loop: CASSLRGYEQYF. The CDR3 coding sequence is TGTGCCAGCAGCTTGCGGGGGTACGAGCAGTACTTC.